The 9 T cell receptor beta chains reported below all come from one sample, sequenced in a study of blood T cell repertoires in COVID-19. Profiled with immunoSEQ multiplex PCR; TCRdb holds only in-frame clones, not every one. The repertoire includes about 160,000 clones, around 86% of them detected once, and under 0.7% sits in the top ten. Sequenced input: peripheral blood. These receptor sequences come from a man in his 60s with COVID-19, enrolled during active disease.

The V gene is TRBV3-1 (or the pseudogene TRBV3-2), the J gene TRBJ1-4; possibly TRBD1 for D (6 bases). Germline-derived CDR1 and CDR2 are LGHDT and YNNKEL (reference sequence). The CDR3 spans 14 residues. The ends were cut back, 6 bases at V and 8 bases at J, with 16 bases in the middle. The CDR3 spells CASSPLQGQEKLFF. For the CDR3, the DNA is TGTGCCAGCAGTCCACTCCAGGGGCAAGAAAAACTGTTTTTT.

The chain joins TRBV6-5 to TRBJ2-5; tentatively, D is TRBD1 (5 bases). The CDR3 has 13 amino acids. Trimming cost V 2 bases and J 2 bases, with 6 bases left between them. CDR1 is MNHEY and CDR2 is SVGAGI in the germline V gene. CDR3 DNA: TGTGCCAGCAGTTACGACAGTCAAGAGACCCAGTACTTC. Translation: CASSYDSQETQYF.

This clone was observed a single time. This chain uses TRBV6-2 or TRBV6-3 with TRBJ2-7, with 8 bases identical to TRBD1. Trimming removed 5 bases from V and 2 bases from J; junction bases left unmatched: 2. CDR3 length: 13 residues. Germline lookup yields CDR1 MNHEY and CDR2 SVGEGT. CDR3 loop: CASSKDRAYEQYF. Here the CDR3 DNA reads TGTGCCAGCAGTAAGGACAGGGCCTACGAGCAGTACTTC.

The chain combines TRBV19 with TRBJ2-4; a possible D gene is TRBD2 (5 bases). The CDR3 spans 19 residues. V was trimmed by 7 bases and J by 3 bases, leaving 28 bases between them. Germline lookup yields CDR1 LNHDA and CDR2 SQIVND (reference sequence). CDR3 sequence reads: CASTSNGGPGGGGKNIQYF. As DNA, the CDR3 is TGTGCCAGTACCTCGAACGGCGGGCCCGGTGGCGGTGGCAAAAACATTCAGTACTTC.

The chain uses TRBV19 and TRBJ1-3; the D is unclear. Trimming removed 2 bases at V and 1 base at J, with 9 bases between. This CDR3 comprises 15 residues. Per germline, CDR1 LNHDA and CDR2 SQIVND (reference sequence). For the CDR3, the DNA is TGTGCCAGTAGTATAATGCAGGAATCTGGAAACACCATATATTTT. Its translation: CASSIMQESGNTIYF. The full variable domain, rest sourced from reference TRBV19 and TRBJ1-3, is DGGITQSPKYLFRKEGQNVTLSCEQNLNHDAMYWYRQDPGQGLRLIYYSQIVNDFQKGDIAEGYSVSREKKESFPLTVTSAQKNPTAFYLCASSIMQESGNTIYFGEGSWLTVV.

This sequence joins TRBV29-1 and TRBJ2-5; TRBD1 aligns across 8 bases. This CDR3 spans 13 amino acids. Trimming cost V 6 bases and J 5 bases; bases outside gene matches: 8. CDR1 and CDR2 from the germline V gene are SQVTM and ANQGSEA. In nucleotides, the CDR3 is TGCAGCGTGGGGGGACAGGACGGGGAGACCCAGTACTTC. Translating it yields CSVGGQDGETQYF.

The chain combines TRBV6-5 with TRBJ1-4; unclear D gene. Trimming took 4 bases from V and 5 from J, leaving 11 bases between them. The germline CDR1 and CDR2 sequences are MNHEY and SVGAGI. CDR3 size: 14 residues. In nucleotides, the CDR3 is TGTGCCAGCAGTTTTACAGATACCAATGAAAAACTGTTTTTT. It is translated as CASSFTDTNEKLFF.

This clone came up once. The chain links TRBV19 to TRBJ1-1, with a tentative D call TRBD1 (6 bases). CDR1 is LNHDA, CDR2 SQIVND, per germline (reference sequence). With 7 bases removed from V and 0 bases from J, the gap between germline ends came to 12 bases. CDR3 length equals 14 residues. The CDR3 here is CASNRAGVNTEAFF. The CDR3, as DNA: TGTGCCAGTAACCGGGCAGGGGTGAACACTGAAGCTTTCTTT.

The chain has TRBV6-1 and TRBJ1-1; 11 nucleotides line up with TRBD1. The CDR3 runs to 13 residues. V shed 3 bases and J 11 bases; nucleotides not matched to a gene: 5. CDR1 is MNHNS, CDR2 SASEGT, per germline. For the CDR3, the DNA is TGTGCCAGCAGTGACCGGGACAGGGGGTCGGCTTTCTTT. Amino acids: CASSDRDRGSAFF.